This entry is about one TCR beta chain. The sample originates from a study of T cell changes during pregnancy in multiple sclerosis. TCRdb's copy holds only in-frame clones and misses some; the assay was immunoSEQ multiplex PCR. The sample consists of fewer than 85,000 clones, approximately 94% of them appearing once. The clonotype originates from a female donor with multiple sclerosis, enrolled in a pregnancy study. The sequences come from peripheral blood, collected in the third trimester of pregnancy.

The CDR3 here is CASSFWASGQETQYF. CDR3 nucleotide sequence: TGTGCCAGCAGTTTTTGGGCTAGCGGACAAGAGACCCAGTACTTC. The V gene is TRBV27, the J gene TRBJ2-5; 7 positions agree with TRBD2. CDR1 and CDR2 from the germline V gene are MNHEY and SMNVEV (reference sequence). The CDR3 sequence is 15 residues long. Germline trimming cut 3 bases from V and 2 bases from J; bases unmatched to any gene: 6.